This T cell receptor beta chain was sequenced in a study of cytomegalovirus exposure and HLA in healthy donors. Primers for the PCR totalled 60 Vbeta and 13 Jbeta. Produced via immunoSEQ multiplex PCR; TCRdb's table is partial and in-frame only. The repertoire consists of about 93,000 clones, with roughly four fifths occurring once and the leading ten covering 3.8%. Regarding the study as a whole: In a later analysis, V- and J-gene trimming of beta chains associated with a DCLRE1C missense variant, replicated independently.

Concerning this clone: Its antigen is unknown.

Germline V CDR1 and CDR2: MDHEN, SYDVKM. The CDR3 contains 16 residues. V was cut by 6 bases and J by 5 bases, with 20 bases left in between. The chain recombines TRBV28 with TRBJ1-5, with D perhaps matching TRBD1 (6 bases). The source of this sequence is a man in his fifties in good health and CMV-seronegative. The source material was PBMCs. In nucleotides, the CDR3 is TGTGCCAGCAGCCCAGCGGGGGGCTGGACGGATCAGCCCCAGCATTTT. Its translation: CASSPAGGWTDQPQHF.